This TCR beta chain is drawn from a study of cytomegalovirus exposure and HLA in healthy donors. Whole-study findings and limits: Follow-up analysis later connected one missense variant in DCLRE1C with trimming of TCR beta V- and J-genes. In most subjects, TCR beta sequences reportedly gave accurate predictions of HLA-A and HLA-B alleles.

Details on this clone: As yet, its antigen is unknown.

The junction had 5 bases not matched to a gene; V was cut back by 1 base and J by 7 bases. CDR1 and CDR2 from the germline V gene are SGHDT and YYEEEE. The CDR3 contains 15 residues. With 60 Vbeta and 13 Jbeta primers, the PCR was carried out. How the authors handled the data: Counted up in a later analysis, unique TCR beta chains came to about 80 million, with some 11 million shared. Assay used: immunoSEQ multiplex PCR; TCRdb lists only in-frame clones, some missing. Clone size and the V and J calls come from that table; the DNA yielded D and trimming. The sample has around 100,000 clones. Material for sequencing was PBMCs. The receptor was derived from a man aged 40-49 years in good health and CMV-seropositive. The V gene is TRBV5-6, the J gene TRBJ1-6, with TRBD1 matching over 7 bases. CDR3 sequence (DNA): TGTGCCAGCAGCTTGTTGGACAGGCCAAATTCACCCCTCCACTTT. It codes for CASSLLDRPNSPLHF.